A few counts support the clone carrying this T cell receptor beta chain. CDR3 length: 13 residues. The ends were cut back, 0 bases at V and 8 bases at J, with 10 bases in the middle. Looked up from germline, CDR1 is SGHAT and CDR2 is FQNNGV. TCRdb recomputed calls from the RT-PCR reads with MiXCR, one row per CDR3 protein. The data contain approximately 720,000 distinct CDR3 sequences, approximately 15% of them singletons. The rearrangement joins TRBV11-2 to TRBJ1-2; D call uncertain. This clonotype originated in a female donor in good health, serving as a healthy control. Material for sequencing was memory CD4+ T cells from blood. CDR3 residues: CASSLEGWSGYTF. The CDR3 nucleotides read TGTGCCAGCAGCTTAGAAGGTTGGTCAGGCTACACCTTC.